Listed below are T cell receptor beta chains from one sample, sequenced in a study of cytomegalovirus exposure and HLA in healthy donors. Sequencing was performed with immunoSEQ multiplex PCR; in TCRdb, only in-frame clones are kept and a portion is missing. This sample yields roughly 130,000 clones, of which 76% are seen a single time; roughly 1.9% belongs to the top ten. Material: PBMCs. Receptor source: a middle-aged man in good health and CMV-seronegative. Each CDR3 is given with its conserved first and last residue. Each record gives: J gene, V gene, CDR3 protein.

J: TRBJ1-1
V: TRBV15
CDR3: CATSRGSAGRDTEAFF

J: TRBJ1-2
V: TRBV6-6
CDR3: CASSYTPDRPHGYTF

J: TRBJ2-2
V: TRBV28
CDR3: CASINRPNTGELFF

J: TRBJ2-1
V: TRBV6-1
CDR3: CASSEAINSDNEQFF

J: TRBJ2-1
V: TRBV7-9
CDR3: CASSQDGNEQFF

J: TRBJ1-2
V: TRBV5-1
CDR3: CASSPGQGSYGYTF

J: TRBJ2-7
V: TRBV11-2
CDR3: CASSLGLGGGAYEQYF

J: TRBJ1-1
V: TRBV4-1
CDR3: CASSQGRVETEAFF

J: TRBJ2-7
V: TRBV4-1
CDR3: CASSQGTSGTYEQYF

J: TRBJ2-5
V: TRBV28
CDR3: CASSPSPRSVLTQYF

J: TRBJ2-5
V: TRBV6-6
CDR3: CASRDLSGRGKETQYF

J: TRBJ2-3
V: TRBV7-9
CDR3: CASSSGHFREDTQYF

J: TRBJ1-6
V: TRBV6-5
CDR3: CASSEARGAPLHF

J: TRBJ1-1
V: TRBV18
CDR3: CASSPQGQNTEAFF

J: TRBJ2-3
V: TRBV28
CDR3: CASTRYGSTDTQYF

J: TRBJ2-3
V: TRBV5-1
CDR3: CASSRGMAGRTDTQYF

J: TRBJ2-3
V: TRBV7-8
CDR3: CASSPWEGSTDTQYF

J: TRBJ2-2
V: TRBV7-7
CDR3: CASSSRTSGGANTGELFF

J: TRBJ2-7
V: TRBV4-2
CDR3: CASSQDPLATKGGEQYF

J: TRBJ1-2
V: TRBV7-9
CDR3: CASSSFLGQGDDYGYTF

J: TRBJ2-3
V: TRBV9
CDR3: CASSEQPDTQYF

J: TRBJ2-3
V: TRBV28
CDR3: CASSSPQGESPHTQYF

J: TRBJ1-1
V: TRBV6-5
CDR3: CASSYGDRGSEAFF

J: TRBJ2-2
V: TRBV28
CDR3: CAGGTGNLRDRGNEGTGELFF

J: TRBJ2-5
V: TRBV7-2
CDR3: CASKGTGEETQYF

J: TRBJ2-7
V: TRBV28
CDR3: CASSSRDRRPYEQYF

J: TRBJ2-7
V: TRBV5-4
CDR3: CASSLGGGAGYEQYF

J: TRBJ2-3
V: TRBV7-2
CDR3: CASSLISGGGGPGDTQYF

J: TRBJ2-2
V: TRBV7-2
CDR3: CASNPDHGLLGSDTGELFF

J: TRBJ2-1
V: TRBV19
CDR3: CASSIAGNSYNEQFF

J: TRBJ1-1
V: TRBV28
CDR3: CASSQTQVGGPTEAFF

J: TRBJ2-3
V: TRBV5-1
CDR3: CASSLAGWQGKTDTQYF

J: TRBJ2-1
V: TRBV6-1
CDR3: CASSDREREFF

J: TRBJ2-7
V: TRBV6-5
CDR3: CASSRGSPYEQYF

J: TRBJ2-3
V: TRBV28
CDR3: CASSRDREATDTQYF

J: TRBJ1-3
V: TRBV7-8
CDR3: CASSFPEGQGPGNTIYF

J: TRBJ2-3
V: TRBV9
CDR3: CASSPRTGGTDTQYF

J: TRBJ2-7
V: TRBV11-2
CDR3: CASSTTGNEQYF

J: TRBJ2-3
V: TRBV15
CDR3: CATSTRTTADTQYF

J: TRBJ2-5
V: TRBV7-7
CDR3: CASSLVLAAQETQYF

J: TRBJ1-1
V: TRBV5-1
CDR3: CASRIREINTEAFF

J: TRBJ2-2
V: TRBV10-1
CDR3: CASSEGGEAGELFF

J: TRBJ1-2
V: TRBV7-2
CDR3: CASSSDRVQGGYTF

J: TRBJ1-2
V: TRBV19
CDR3: CASSQGPRVGGYTF

J: TRBJ2-3
V: TRBV25-1
CDR3: CASSRATSGGVTDTQYF

J: TRBJ1-1
V: TRBV5-1
CDR3: CASSRTGGMNTEAFF

J: TRBJ1-6
V: TRBV10-3
CDR3: CAISESLVTGANSPLHF

J: TRBJ2-1
V: TRBV29-1
CDR3: CSVSGGTREVYEQFF

J: TRBJ2-7
V: TRBV4-3
CDR3: CASSPVGQGGYEQYF